This is a list of T cell receptor beta chains from one sample in a study of tumor and adjacent non-tumor tissue in lung cancer. MiXCR was run by TCRdb on the multiplex PCR reads, yielding one entry per CDR3 protein. This sample yields 60,000 to 85,000 distinct CDR3 sequences, of which around 73% are seen a single time; about 28% belongs to the top ten. The sequencing sample was made of lung tumor tissue. These TCRs come from a man between 60 and 70 years old with non-small cell lung cancer. Both conserved end residues are part of each CDR3. Each record gives: J gene, clone size, D gene, V gene, CDR3 protein, CDR3 DNA. A D gene is named only where the DNA matches it firmly. Clone size is given for some rows only: seen once, a few or many times, or a class if the clone is expanded.

J: TRBJ2-5
size: few
D: NA
V: TRBV20-1
CDR3: CSVRDPSGSGETQYF
DNA: TGCAGTGTTAGAGACCCTAGTGGGAGCGGGGAGACCCAGTACTTC

J: TRBJ2-3
size: NA
D: NA
V: TRBV6-1
CDR3: CASSDRSERQDTQYF
DNA: TGTGCCAGCAGTGATAGAAGCGAGAGACAAGATACGCAGTATTTT

J: TRBJ1-6
size: NA
D: NA
V: TRBV6-2/TRBV6-3
CDR3: CASSNPGGNNSPLHF
DNA: TGTGCCAGCAGTAACCCGGGAGGGAATAATTCACCCCTCCACTTT

J: TRBJ2-7
size: NA
D: NA
V: TRBV20-1
CDR3: CSATALGSTYEQYF
DNA: TGCAGTGCCACAGCATTGGGGAGTACCTACGAGCAGTACTTC

J: TRBJ2-5
size: NA
D: NA
V: TRBV5-6
CDR3: CDSSRWAETQYF
DNA: TGTGACAGCAGCCGCTGGGCAGAGACACAGTACTTC

J: TRBJ2-5
size: many
D: NA
V: TRBV20-1
CDR3: CSANYREQETQYF
DNA: TGCAGTGCTAACTACCGGGAGCAAGAGACCCAGTACTTC

J: TRBJ1-5
size: NA
D: NA
V: TRBV20-1
CDR3: CSASLGGMNQPQHF
DNA: TGCAGTGCTAGCCTGGGTGGAATGAATCAGCCCCAGCATTTT

J: TRBJ2-1
size: NA
D: NA
V: TRBV28
CDR3: CVSSTASERNLNEQFF
DNA: TGTGTCAGCAGTACGGCTAGCGAGAGGAATCTTAATGAGCAGTTCTTC

J: TRBJ1-2
size: NA
D: NA
V: TRBV6-5
CDR3: CNSRDEGGAGGYTF
DNA: TGTAACAGCAGGGACGAAGGGGGAGCGGGCGGCTACACCTTC

J: TRBJ2-1
size: NA
D: NA
V: TRBV20-1
CDR3: CSGTGTLNNEQFF
DNA: TGCAGTGGGACGGGAACACTAAACAATGAGCAGTTCTTT

J: TRBJ2-5
size: NA
D: TRBD2
V: TRBV20-1
CDR3: CSVTTSGRAFGIHYF
DNA: TGCAGTGTCACCACTAGCGGGAGGGCCTTTGGGATCCACTACTTC

J: TRBJ2-4
size: NA
D: NA
V: TRBV7-9
CDR3: CASSPLRGGRNIHYF
DNA: TGTGCCAGCAGCCCCCTAAGGGGGGGGAGAAACATTCACTACTTC

J: TRBJ2-1
size: NA
D: TRBD2
V: TRBV10-3
CDR3: CAINESGNLAGGNEQFF
DNA: TGTGCCATCAATGAGTCGGGCAACCTAGCGGGAGGCAACGAGCAGTTCTTC

J: TRBJ1-5
size: NA
D: NA
V: TRBV29-1
CDR3: CSVMTGHSNQPQHF
DNA: TGCAGCGTTATGACGGGTCATAGCAATCAGCCACAGCATTTT

J: TRBJ2-1
size: NA
D: TRBD2
V: TRBV6-1
CDR3: CVSSRTSGDNKQFF
DNA: TGTGTCAGCAGCCGGACTAGCGGGGACAATAAGCAGTTCTTC

J: TRBJ2-6
size: NA
D: NA
V: TRBV20-1
CDR3: CSARGRHSGANNLAF
DNA: TGCAGTGCCAGAGGACGTCACTCTGGGGCCAACAACCTGGCTTTC

J: TRBJ1-2
size: few
D: NA
V: TRBV6-6
CDR3: CACSYSSKKGHGYTF
DNA: TGTGCCTGCAGTTACTCGAGTAAGAAGGGACATGGTTACACCTTC

J: TRBJ2-1
size: NA
D: NA
V: TRBV5-5
CDR3: CASSLKRDREQFF
DNA: TGTGCCAGCAGCTTGAAAAGGGATCGGGAGCAGTTCTTC

J: TRBJ2-3
size: NA
D: TRBD2
V: TRBV6-1
CDR3: CGSSEGTSKDTQYF
DNA: TGTGGCAGCAGTGAAGGGACTAGCAAAGATACGCAGTATTTT

J: TRBJ1-3
size: NA
D: TRBD1
V: TRBV20-1
CDR3: CSARDWGQKASGNTIYF
DNA: TGCAGCGCTAGAGATTGGGGACAGAAGGCCTCTGGAAACACCATATATTTT

J: TRBJ1-5
size: NA
D: NA
V: TRBV6-6
CDR3: CASSSGMESQHF
DNA: TGTGCCAGCAGTTCAGGGATGGAGTCCCAGCATTTT

J: TRBJ2-3
size: medium-sized
D: NA
V: TRBV29-1
CDR3: CSVSQGGTDTQYF
DNA: TGCAGCGTTTCTCAGGGGGGGACAGATACGCAGTATTTT

J: TRBJ2-7
size: NA
D: NA
V: TRBV5-5
CDR3: CATNPDPNGEQYF
DNA: TGTGCCACCAACCCAGACCCCAACGGCGAGCAGTACTTC

J: TRBJ2-1
size: NA
D: NA
V: TRBV20-1
CDR3: CSGAGTLNNEQLF
DNA: TGCAGTGGCGCGGGAACACTAAACAATGAGCAGCTCTTC

J: TRBJ1-6
size: NA
D: NA
V: TRBV5-4
CDR3: CTSSTQGRNSPLHF
DNA: TGTACCAGTAGCACCCAGGGGAGGAATTCACCCCTCCACTTT

J: TRBJ1-2
size: NA
D: NA
V: TRBV12-3/TRBV12-4
CDR3: CASGLDPASRYGYTF
DNA: TGTGCCAGCGGTTTAGACCCGGCCTCAAGGTATGGCTACACCTTC

J: TRBJ2-1
size: NA
D: NA
V: TRBV29-1
CDR3: CNDVDPGIYNEQFF
DNA: TGCAATGATGTAGATCCAGGAATCTACAATGAGCAGTTCTTC

J: TRBJ1-3
size: NA
D: NA
V: TRBV6-6
CDR3: CANSYRDKGRTTIYF
DNA: TGTGCCAACAGTTACCGGGACAAGGGGAGAACCACCATATATTTT

J: TRBJ2-7
size: NA
D: NA
V: TRBV28
CDR3: CASSLRLVPYEQYF
DNA: TGTGCCAGCAGTTTGCGGTTAGTCCCATACGAGCAGTACTTC

J: TRBJ2-2
size: few
D: NA
V: TRBV5-5
CDR3: CAYSTGTVNTGELFF
DNA: TGTGCCTACAGCACCGGGACGGTAAACACCGGGGAGCTGTTTTTT

J: TRBJ2-1
size: NA
D: TRBD2
V: TRBV18
CDR3: CASFLGLAANELFF
DNA: TGTGCCAGCTTCCTCGGTCTAGCGGCAAATGAGCTGTTCTTC